These T cell receptor beta chains were read from a single sample in a study of T cell responses to AZD1222 COVID-19 vaccine. This table comes from immunoSEQ multiplex PCR, and its TCRdb copy is limited to in-frame clones, with some not included. In the table there are around 60,000 clones, approximately 90% of which are singletons. Sequencing used peripheral blood, obtained on day 0 of AZD1222 vaccination. The receptors were gathered from an adult in good health. The CDR3 runs from the conserved cysteine through the conserved F or W. The order of the fields is clone size, V gene, J gene, D gene, CDR3 protein, CDR3 DNA. D genes are given only for firm matches. Clone sizes are given selectively: once, few, many, or a class where the clone is expanded.

size: -
V: TRBV19
J: TRBJ1-1
D: TRBD1
CDR3: CASSIPATGGQGNTEAFF
DNA: TGTGCCAGTAGTATTCCCGCAACAGGGGGCCAAGGGAATACTGAAGCTTTCTTT

size: few
V: TRBV6-1
J: TRBJ1-2
D: -
CDR3: CASSEATVYGYTF
DNA: TGTGCCAGCAGTGAAGCGACAGTCTATGGCTACACCTTC

size: few
V: TRBV18
J: TRBJ2-2
D: TRBD1
CDR3: CASSKAGQGNTGELFF
DNA: TGTGCCAGCTCAAAGGCGGGACAGGGAAACACCGGGGAGCTGTTTTTT

size: few
V: TRBV6-5
J: TRBJ1-1
D: -
CDR3: CASSSERSEAFF
DNA: TGTGCCAGCAGTTCTGAGCGTTCTGAAGCTTTCTTT

size: few
V: TRBV7-6
J: TRBJ2-1
D: -
CDR3: CASSSHEGLSYNEQFF
DNA: TGTGCCAGCAGCTCCCACGAGGGGCTCTCCTACAATGAGCAGTTCTTC

size: -
V: TRBV9
J: TRBJ1-2
D: -
CDR3: CASSVQDSYGYTF
DNA: TGTGCCAGCAGCGTACAGGACTCCTATGGCTACACCTTC

size: -
V: TRBV7-6
J: TRBJ2-5
D: TRBD1
CDR3: CASRHDRGSETQYF
DNA: TGTGCCAGCAGGCACGACAGGGGATCCGAGACCCAGTACTTC

size: -
V: TRBV2
J: TRBJ2-1
D: -
CDR3: CASSDRGRSYNEQFF
DNA: TGTGCCAGCAGTGATCGGGGTAGGTCCTACAATGAGCAGTTCTTC

size: -
V: TRBV6-5
J: TRBJ2-1
D: TRBD1
CDR3: CASSYPGGHEQFF
DNA: TGTGCCAGCAGTTATCCAGGGGGCCACGAGCAGTTCTTC

size: -
V: TRBV3-1/TRBV3-2
J: TRBJ1-6
D: -
CDR3: CASSLGRYNSPLHF
DNA: TGTGCCAGCAGCCTGGGACGGTATAATTCACCCCTCCACTTT

size: once
V: TRBV9
J: TRBJ2-2
D: -
CDR3: CASSPDWGASTGELFF
DNA: TGTGCCAGCAGCCCTGACTGGGGGGCAAGCACCGGGGAGCTGTTTTTT

size: -
V: TRBV19
J: TRBJ2-2
D: TRBD1
CDR3: CASETGDAAGELFF
DNA: TGTGCCAGCGAGACAGGGGATGCGGCCGGGGAGCTGTTTTTT

size: -
V: TRBV4-1
J: TRBJ1-5
D: TRBD1
CDR3: CASSQGQGAGQLQHF
DNA: TGCGCCAGCAGCCAAGGACAGGGGGCCGGTCAGCTCCAGCATTTT

size: -
V: TRBV7-7
J: TRBJ1-2
D: -
CDR3: CASSFTGTFLSGYTF
DNA: TGTGCCAGCAGCTTCACCGGGACTTTTCTGAGTGGCTACACCTTC

size: -
V: TRBV5-1
J: TRBJ1-2
D: -
CDR3: CASSPGTQDGYTF
DNA: TGCGCCAGCAGCCCGGGGACTCAAGACGGCTACACCTTC

size: once
V: TRBV2
J: TRBJ2-2
D: TRBD2
CDR3: CASRTGLSGELFF
DNA: TGTGCCAGCAGGACGGGACTATCCGGGGAGCTGTTTTTT

size: -
V: TRBV5-1
J: TRBJ1-1
D: -
CDR3: CASMEWGSNTEAFF
DNA: TGCGCCAGCATGGAGTGGGGCTCCAACACTGAAGCTTTCTTT

size: once
V: TRBV6-5
J: TRBJ2-1
D: -
CDR3: CAGKRGWNDEQFF
DNA: TGTGCCGGCAAAAGAGGATGGAACGATGAGCAGTTCTTC

size: -
V: TRBV5-1
J: TRBJ1-2
D: TRBD1
CDR3: CASSPQGASYGYTF
DNA: TGCGCCAGCAGCCCTCAGGGGGCCAGCTATGGCTACACCTTC

size: -
V: TRBV5-1
J: TRBJ2-3
D: TRBD2
CDR3: CASSFVGGGSTDTQYF
DNA: TGCGCCAGCAGCTTTGTGGGGGGAGGGAGCACAGATACGCAGTATTTT

size: once
V: TRBV5-1
J: TRBJ1-3
D: -
CDR3: CASSLDKGGGNTIYF
DNA: TGCGCCAGCAGCTTGGACAAGGGGGGAGGAAACACCATATATTTT

size: few
V: TRBV7-2
J: TRBJ2-1
D: TRBD2
CDR3: CASSLAGAGGSYNEQFF
DNA: TGTGCCAGCAGCTTAGCTGGAGCGGGGGGCTCCTACAATGAGCAGTTCTTC

size: -
V: TRBV4-1
J: TRBJ1-1
D: -
CDR3: CASSQDIRYGTEAFF
DNA: TGCGCCAGCAGCCAAGATATTCGGTACGGGACTGAAGCTTTCTTT

size: -
V: TRBV5-4
J: TRBJ1-2
D: -
CDR3: CASSFPGARDYGYTF
DNA: TGTGCCAGCAGCTTTCCGGGGGCGCGGGACTATGGCTACACCTTC

size: -
V: TRBV27
J: TRBJ2-7
D: -
CDR3: CASSLFPSYEQYF
DNA: TGTGCCAGCAGTTTATTCCCCTCCTACGAGCAGTACTTC

size: -
V: TRBV12-3/TRBV12-4
J: TRBJ1-3
D: -
CDR3: CASSFRSSTIYF
DNA: TGTGCCAGCAGTTTCAGATCGAGCACCATATATTTT

size: -
V: TRBV29-1
J: TRBJ1-5
D: TRBD1
CDR3: CSVVEGAGGQPQHF
DNA: TGCAGCGTTGTAGAGGGGGCGGGCGGTCAGCCCCAGCATTTT

size: -
V: TRBV2
J: TRBJ1-6
D: -
CDR3: CASRREGESPLHF
DNA: TGTGCCAGCAGACGGGAGGGGGAATCACCCCTCCACTTT

size: few
V: TRBV16
J: TRBJ2-7
D: -
CDR3: CASSQSLPPYEQYF
DNA: TGTGCCAGCAGCCAATCGCTTCCGCCCTACGAGCAGTACTTC

size: -
V: TRBV7-2
J: TRBJ2-1
D: -
CDR3: CASSPKGGTGHEQFF
DNA: TGTGCCAGCAGTCCGAAGGGGGGGACGGGTCATGAGCAGTTCTTC

size: -
V: TRBV6-1
J: TRBJ1-6
D: -
CDR3: CASSEPYNSPLHF
DNA: TGTGCCAGCAGTGAACCCTATAATTCACCCCTCCACTTT

size: -
V: TRBV29-1
J: TRBJ2-7
D: TRBD2
CDR3: CSVLAGGPKEQYF
DNA: TGCAGCGTTTTGGCGGGGGGACCGAAAGAGCAGTACTTC

size: -
V: TRBV18
J: TRBJ2-7
D: -
CDR3: CASSPDQGVYEQYF
DNA: TGTGCCAGCTCGCCGGACCAGGGCGTGTACGAGCAGTACTTC

size: few
V: TRBV7-2
J: TRBJ1-6
D: -
CDR3: CASRRQDSNSPLHF
DNA: TGTGCCAGCAGGAGACAGGATAGTAATTCACCCCTCCACTTT

size: -
V: TRBV18
J: TRBJ1-2
D: -
CDR3: CASSPLGGRYGYTF
DNA: TGTGCCAGCTCACCACTGGGGGGCAGGTATGGCTACACCTTC

size: -
V: TRBV20-1
J: TRBJ2-2
D: -
CDR3: CSASNPNTGELFF
DNA: TGCAGTGCTAGTAACCCCAACACCGGGGAGCTGTTTTTT

size: -
V: TRBV7-9
J: TRBJ1-1
D: TRBD1
CDR3: CASSLTGVNTEAFF
DNA: TGTGCCAGCAGCCTGACAGGGGTGAACACTGAAGCTTTCTTT

size: -
V: TRBV13
J: TRBJ1-2
D: -
CDR3: CASSLGRIGGYTF
DNA: TGTGCCAGCAGCTTAGGACGCATAGGAGGCTACACCTTC

size: -
V: TRBV19
J: TRBJ1-5
D: -
CDR3: CAIGEGRQPQHF
DNA: TGTGCCATAGGGGAGGGCAGGCAGCCCCAGCATTTT